This T cell receptor beta chain was sequenced during a study of cytomegalovirus exposure and HLA in healthy donors (dated by TCRdb to between 2016 and 2019). With respect to the entire study: In an earlier analysis of around 540 of the donors, 276 Gb of sequence data and approximately 100 million unique TCR beta sequences from about 180 million T cells were reported. The number of typed donors differed by locus: about 620-640 for A, B, C, DRB1 and DQB1; 522 for DQA1; 606 for DPA1; and around 450 for DPB1. In a later analysis, previously published TCR beta repertoires from 666 donors were re-analyzed and high-resolution HLA genotyping was added so that TCR occurrence patterns could be studied. The study combined high-throughput TCR immunosequencing, statistical association of individual TCRs with disease status, and machine learning to predict cytomegalovirus infection status. An early release covering roughly 640 HLA-typed donors comprised roughly 300 gigabases of sequencing data and tens of millions of unique TCR sequences. HLA typing included class I and class II loci at four-digit resolution. An earlier analysis of approximately 500 of the donors applied high-throughput TCR beta sequencing to assess whether each TCR beta V gene segment acted as functional or pseudogenic. Among 300 to 500 genotyped donors of the cohort, an average of around 240,000 unique TCR beta nucleotide sequences was sequenced per donor, of which about 18% were non-productive. The genetic ancestry cluster associated with self-reported Caucasian donors included approximately 85% of the approximately 400 genotyped donors. The study aimed to test whether cataloging public T cell receptors could reveal signatures of past pathogen exposure. All discovery cohort repertoires had been generated on a single sequencing platform. Besides the first cohort of 500 to 700 subjects, a separate validation cohort made up of 90 to 150 different subjects was used. About five DR-DQ haplotypes were treated as single units for association and clustering because of strong linkage in the cohort. The study used immunosequencing to profile the T cell repertoires of hundreds of subjects and linked those repertoires to cytomegalovirus serostatus. In a later genetic analysis, genome-wide SNP genotypes for about 55% of the roughly 700 donors were used, and that subset was treated as a discovery cohort. In the later analysis, no new phenotypic data were used to find candidate immune exposures; instead, reliance was placed on TCR beta sequences and their occurrence across donors. Donor age, sex, ethnicity and CMV serostatus were compiled alongside the repertoire data. The paper as a whole reports these results and caveats: Some IMGT-functional V segments, including TRBV6-2 and TRBV6-3, could not be told apart with the 87-base-pair reads, so those segments were excluded. Approximately 16 rarely observed V segments, including chromosome 9 orphons, were excluded from the earlier analysis of about 500 of the donors because counts were too low. A later analysis reported that several top co-occurrence clusters appeared linked to parvovirus B19, influenza, CMV and Epstein-Barr virus. Compared with the roughly 710-donor mean, donors in an Asian-associated ancestry cluster had fewer N-insertions in productive TCRs, according to a later genetic analysis. The authors suggested that the approach could potentially be generalized to other disease states and immunological phenotypes. For the cohort, immune exposure information was limited to CMV serostatus. Correlated functional status among segregating V segments might be attributable to linkage disequilibrium, but an unknown experimental factor could not be ruled out. While some public TCRs were present in many individuals, most TCR sequences turned up only very rarely across donors. The cohort was sequenced for TCR beta chains only, and without alpha or paired-chain data the features that could be detected were limited. In a later analysis, the rate of TCR association differed among HLA loci, with DRB1 alleles having the most associated TCRs and HLA-C alleles having the fewest. Compared with equally common non-associated chains, HLA-associated TCR beta chains in a later analysis were more clonally expanded and had lower generation probabilities. A cluster of highly shared sequence variants was judged likely to represent a technical artifact of the sequencing pipeline. In an earlier analysis of about 600 of the donors, most TCR beta V segments appeared in productive rearrangements about 87% or about 30% of the time, broadly matching IMGT annotations. In both the original and validation cohorts, the classifier was reported to diagnose cytomegalovirus status with high specificity and sensitivity. A later genetic analysis associated a missense DCLRE1C variant with V-gene and J-gene trimming of TCR beta chains, and an independent cohort replicated the association. According to a later analysis, most CMV-associated TCR beta chains appeared to be HLA-restricted, and the HLA associations seemed to be driven largely by CMV exposure. HLA typing was unavailable for some donors at each locus, so association tests used only the typed subset. In vitro tests confirmed that three of the cytomegalovirus-associated TCR beta chains recognize cytomegalovirus antigens. When HLA alleles, especially DR and DQ, strongly co-occurred, attributing TCR associations to individual alleles was difficult. A further reported finding was that TCR beta sequences accurately predicted the HLA-A and HLA-B alleles for most subjects in the first cohort. The study gave a list of some 150 TCR beta chains associated with cytomegalovirus. Specific HLA alleles were associated with some 15,000 TCR beta sequences at a false discovery rate of 0.05 in a later analysis. Roughly uniform sequencing depth across donors was assumed in presence/absence analyses, although this assumption may not hold.

CDR1 and CDR2 were assigned from the germline V gene as MDHEN and SYDVKM. V and J are trimmed by 5 bases and 2 bases, and the gene matches miss 8 bases of the junction. From the cysteine up to the phenylalanine, the CDR3 has a length of 16 residues. The retained sequence is limited to the CDR3, 48 bases, with the frame set at the first base. Of note for this clone: What antigen it recognizes has not been identified. Per-base quality was not reported, and no clone a single base away is much larger than it.

Library prep was done by the immunoSEQ multiplex PCR assay. For the multiplex PCR, a mixture combining 60 forward primers for TCR Vbeta segments and 13 reverse primers for TCR Jbeta segments was used. A multiplex PCR assay on genomic DNA amplified the CDR3 region of rearranged TCR beta genes. Amplified TCR beta libraries were sequenced as 87-base-pair reads on the Illumina HiSeq System. For the original study's pipeline: In a later analysis, some 80 million unique TCR beta chains were counted across the 690 or so repertoires, and about 9.9 million of these chains were shared by at least two donors. To remove PCR and sequencing errors, raw reads were error-corrected and collapsed into unique sequences using a nearest-neighbor algorithm that merged closely related sequences. Alignment of CDR3 sequences to IMGT reference sequences was used to assign V, D and J gene segments. For a sequence to be retained, a match of at least six nucleotides to both a V gene segment and a J gene segment was required. A rearrangement counted as productive if the CDR3 had no stop codons and remained in frame with V and J, and every other rearrangement counted as non-productive. Following IMGT convention, CDR3 was defined as the stretch from the second conserved V-encoded cysteine up to the conserved J-encoded phenylalanine. In an earlier analysis of more than 550 of the donors, sequences lacking an unambiguous match to a single V gene segment were excluded. In an earlier analysis of approximately 550 of the donors, V segments were called functional above 56.7% productive rearrangements and were called segregating when the between-donor standard deviation exceeded 5%. To diagnose cytomegalovirus status from the catalog of TCR beta chain sequences, a statistical classification framework was built. A later analysis assigned V and J genes by comparing TCR nucleotide sequences with IMGT/GENE-DB human TR gene sequences. In a later analysis, CDR3 sequences and most-parsimonious VDJ recombination scenarios were assigned using the TCRdist pipeline. In a later analysis, every TCR beta chain was defined by the combination of its CDR3 amino acid sequence and its V-gene family, and reads without a unique V-gene family were dropped. A later analysis removed 550 to 700 highly shared, low-generation-probability nucleotide sequences to deal with suspected cross-contamination and a sequencing artifact. In a later analysis, a clonal expansion index for each public chain was calculated from normalized within-repertoire ranks of inferred template counts. In a later analysis, generation probabilities were computed with a VDJ recombination model fitted to out-of-frame rearrangements, and the resulting probabilities were checked against IGoR. In a later analysis, TCR-TCR, TCR-HLA and TCR-CMV co-occurrence was scored with hypergeometric tests, and a repertoire-size bias correction was applied to TCR pairs. A later analysis estimated false discovery rates by permuting HLA or CMV assignments 20 times. In a later analysis, co-occurring TCRs were grouped using DBSCAN, and TCRdist sequence similarity was added for clustering within HLA-allele-positive subsets. For co-occurrence clustering, repertoires with fewer than 30,000 or more than 120,000 public chains were excluded, along with roughly 5 repertoires with anomalous nucleotide sharing. In its TCRdb copy, this immuneACCESS table keeps in-frame sequences only and misses some clones. Where compared with another copy, unresolved V genes explain less than half of these, and the others have no known cause. That table furnishes V, J and clone size, whereas the DNA furnished D and trimming. Recorded for this sample are 110,000 to 150,000 clones; roughly 65% of them occurred a single time. The ten top clones hold 1.5% to 2% of the sample.

The cohort consisted of approximately 670 healthy bone marrow donors. All cohort members were sampled while nominally healthy, although unrecorded immune exposures were likely present. The donor tested CMV seronegative and was one of the 352 seronegative cohort members. A peripheral blood sample was collected from each donor, and TCR beta sequencing was performed on peripheral blood mononuclear cells. Genomic DNA extraction from the blood cell samples was performed with the Qiagen DNeasy Blood Extraction Kit. In this chain, TRBV28 is recombined with TRBJ1-4, with 7 bases matching TRBD1. This clonotype was obtained from a woman aged 25 to 39 in good health and CMV-seronegative. Sequenced input: PBMCs. The CDR3 here reads CASSSKGAGTNEKLFF. At the DNA level, the sequence is TGTGCCAGCAGTAGCAAGGGGGCCGGGACTAATGAAAAACTGTTTTTT.